The clone carrying this T cell receptor (beta chain) was observed at least ten times. The antigen is unknown. This CDR3 is 14 amino acids long. The germline CDR1 and CDR2 sequences are MNHNS and SASEGT. V lost 7 bases and J lost 6; bases outside the gene matches: 8. This specimen belongs to a study of T cell repertoires in cytomegalovirus infection. General study results and limits: In two of eight donors, the top clonotype was HLA-C-restricted CMV-specific.

Using its own MiXCR run on the reads, TCRdb lists one record per CDR3 protein. The sample yields about 300,000 distinct CDR3 sequences, roughly 9.3% seen once. Material for sequencing was PBMCs. The sequence was collected from a human donor in good health (CMV status not recorded). Some clones in this sample may be carry-over from other donors' samples. This chain connects TRBV6-1 to TRBJ2-1; 8 positions match TRBD2. The DNA for the CDR3 is TGTGCCAGCAACAGCGGGGGACCAAGCAATGAGCAGTTCTTC. Translated: CASNSGGPSNEQFF.